Listed here are 12 T cell receptor beta chains from one sample, sequenced in a study of blood T cell repertoires in COVID-19. Clones were sequenced by immunoSEQ multiplex PCR, and TCRdb holds only the in-frame ones, with some missing. Of 400,000 to 450,000 clones in the sample, around 90% were seen once. Sequencing was carried out using peripheral blood. These receptors were taken from a young man with COVID-19, enrolled during active disease.

The chain recombines TRBV6-1 with TRBJ1-5, with 7 bases lining up with TRBD1. This CDR3 is built from 19 residues. The germline V gene has CDR1 MNHNS and CDR2 SASEGT. V was clipped by 2 bases and J by 7 bases; unmatched bases: 20. DNA of the CDR3: TGTGCCAGCAGTGAAAGTCCTGACCAGGGGGGACTGTTGTCGCAGCCCCAGCATTTT. Protein: CASSESPDQGGLLSQPQHF.

This chain links TRBV3-1 (or the pseudogene TRBV3-2) with TRBJ2-1, with TRBD2 as a possible D gene (7 bases). V was shortened by 2 bases and J by 6 bases, with 14 bases between the two germline ends. This CDR3 contains 15 residues. Germline CDR1 reads LGHDT; CDR2 reads YNNKEL (reference sequence). CDR3 DNA sequence: TGTGCCAGCAGCCAAAGACTCGGGGGGCGCAATGAGCAGTTCTTC. Protein sequence: CASSQRLGGRNEQFF.

This clone came up once. The V and J genes are TRBV29-1 and TRBJ1-1; 7 nucleotides line up with TRBD1. The V segment lost 7 bases and the J segment 9 bases; nucleotides outside the gene matches: 14. Germline V gene data show CDR1 as SQVTM and CDR2 as ANQGSEA. The CDR3 has 13 residues. For the CDR3, the DNA is TGCAGCGCCCAAGATTGGTTGGGACAGAAAGCTTTCTTT. It yields the protein CSAQDWLGQKAFF.

The chain couples TRBV5-1 to TRBJ2-1; D not resolved. The V gene's germline CDR1 is SGHRS and CDR2 YFSETQ. The CDR3 is 16 residues long. V was clipped by 0 bases and J by 3 bases, with 13 bases between them. The CDR3 DNA sequence: TGCGCCAGCAGCTTGGGGCAGCTAGAAAACTACAATGAGCAGTTCTTC. It is translated as CASSLGQLENYNEQFF.

This clone has only a few counts. The V and J genes are TRBV19 and TRBJ2-5; 8 bases line up with TRBD1. From germline, CDR1 is LNHDA and CDR2 SQIVND (reference sequence). The CDR3 has 16 amino acids. V gave up 5 bases and J gave up 4 bases; unmatched junction bases: 12. This CDR3 is CASSARTGSVIETQYF. As DNA, the CDR3 is TGTGCCAGTAGTGCCCGGACAGGGAGCGTTATAGAGACCCAGTACTTC.

The V call is TRBV28, the J call TRBJ2-3; 8 bases line up with TRBD1. This CDR3 contains 14 residues. Trimming took 5 bases from V and 3 from J; bases not matched to a gene: 4. CDR1 and CDR2 from the germline V gene are MDHEN and SYDVKM. The CDR3 region is CASSTGQATDTQYF. In DNA, the CDR3 is TGTGCCAGCAGTACGGGACAGGCTACAGATACGCAGTATTTT.

The J gene is TRBJ1-1, the V gene TRBV7-9; TRBD1 might be the D (5 bases). The CDR3 has 15 residues. Trimming removed 1 base at V and 5 bases at J, with 14 bases between. Per germline, CDR1 SEHNR and CDR2 FQNEAQ (reference sequence). This chain's CDR3 is CASSLGRGVGTEAFF. CDR3 sequence (DNA): TGTGCCAGCAGCTTAGGGCGGGGGGTGGGGACTGAAGCTTTCTTT. The full variable domain, with the rest looked up from reference TRBV7-9 and TRBJ1-1, is DTGVSQNPRHKITKRGQNVTFRCDPISEHNRLYWYRQTLGQGPEFLTYFQNEAQLEKSRLLSDRFSAERPKGSFSTLEIQRTEQGDSAMYLCASSLGRGVGTEAFFGQGTRLTVV.

The chain couples TRBV7-9 to TRBJ2-2; D gene unclear. Germline V gives CDR1 SEHNR, CDR2 FQNEAQ (reference sequence). V shed 5 bases and J shed 1 base, with 8 bases lying between them. The CDR3 sequence is 14 residues long. The CDR3 DNA follows: TGTGCCAGCAGCCTGGCAATGAACACCGGGGAGCTGTTTTTT. Its protein product is CASSLAMNTGELFF.

The genes are TRBV7-9 and TRBJ1-2, with D possibly TRBD1 on 6 matching bases. Trimming removed 5 bases from V and 4 bases from J, with 11 bases in between. CDR1 is SEHNR, CDR2 FQNEAQ, per germline (reference sequence). This CDR3 region has 13 residues. The CDR3 loop reads CASSPWDIYGYTF. The CDR3 bases are TGTGCCAGCAGCCCCTGGGACATCTATGGCTACACCTTC.

V usage is TRBV19 and J usage is TRBJ1-5; possible D gene TRBD1, 5 bases. Trimming cost V 7 bases and J 2 bases, with 18 bases left between them. The CDR3 is 16 residues long. The germline gives CDR1 LNHDA, CDR2 SQIVND (reference sequence). The CDR3, as DNA: TGTGCCAGTAACCCGGGGCGGGGCGGGGGCAATCAGCCCCAGCATTTT. It is translated as CASNPGRGGGNQPQHF. Full variable domain (outside the CDR3, taken from reference TRBV19 and TRBJ1-5): DGGITQSPKYLFRKEGQNVTLSCEQNLNHDAMYWYRQDPGQGLRLIYYSQIVNDFQKGDIAEGYSVSREKKESFPLTVTSAQKNPTAFYLCASNPGRGGGNQPQHFGDGTRLSIL.

J is TRBJ1-5 and V is TRBV5-5; D call uncertain. The germline gives CDR1 SGHKS, CDR2 YYEKEE (reference sequence). Between the trimmed V and J ends, which lost 1 base and 8 bases, there was a span of 13 bases. The length of the CDR3 is 14 residues. The CDR3 loop reads CASSLHEGDKPQHF. CDR3 DNA: TGTGCCAGCAGCTTGCATGAGGGAGATAAGCCCCAGCATTTT.

This clone appeared a single time. The genes are TRBV27 and TRBJ2-5; D is possibly TRBD2 (5 bases). The ends were cut back, 6 bases at V and 4 bases at J, with 15 bases in the middle. The CDR3 covers 14 residues. Germline V gene lookup returns CDR1 MNHEY and CDR2 SMNVEV (reference sequence). The CDR3 coding sequence is TGTGCCAGCAGCCTCGGGCTTGGAGGAGAGACCCAGTACTTC. It is translated as CASSLGLGGETQYF.